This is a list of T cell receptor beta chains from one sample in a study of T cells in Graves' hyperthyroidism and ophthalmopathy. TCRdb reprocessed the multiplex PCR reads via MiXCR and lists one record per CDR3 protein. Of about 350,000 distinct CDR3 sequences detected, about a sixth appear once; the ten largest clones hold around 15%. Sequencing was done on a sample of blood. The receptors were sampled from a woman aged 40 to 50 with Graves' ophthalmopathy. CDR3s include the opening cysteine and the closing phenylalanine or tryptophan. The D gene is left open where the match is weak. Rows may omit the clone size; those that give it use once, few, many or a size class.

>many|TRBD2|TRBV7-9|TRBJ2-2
CASSLTSVDTGELFF
TGTGCCAGCAGCTTAACTAGCGTAGACACCGGGGAGCTGTTTTTT
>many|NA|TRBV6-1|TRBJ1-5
CASSDQGGISNQPQHF
TGTGCCAGCAGTGATCAAGGGGGGATTAGCAATCAGCCCCAGCATTTT
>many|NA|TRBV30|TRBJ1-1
CAWKRNTEAFF
TGTGCCTGGAAAAGGAACACTGAAGCTTTCTTT
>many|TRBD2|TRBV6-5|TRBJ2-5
CASSIAGDMGETQYF
TGTGCCAGCAGCATAGCGGGAGATATGGGGGAGACCCAGTACTTC
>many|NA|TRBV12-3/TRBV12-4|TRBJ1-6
CASIWGRGSPLHF
TGTGCCAGCATCTGGGGGAGAGGGTCACCCCTCCACTTT
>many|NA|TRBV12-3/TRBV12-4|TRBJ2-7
CASSRGWGYEQYF
TGTGCCAGCTCCCGGGGGTGGGGTTACGAGCAGTACTTC
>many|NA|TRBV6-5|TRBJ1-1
CASSYSGTQNTEAFF
TGTGCCAGCAGTTACTCGGGGACACAGAACACTGAAGCTTTCTTT
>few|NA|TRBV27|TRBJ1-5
CASRSGTRNQPQHF
TGTGCCAGCAGGTCCGGGACAAGAAATCAGCCCCAGCATTTT
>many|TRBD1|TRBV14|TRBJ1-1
CASSYYGQGAEAFF
TGTGCCAGCAGCTACTATGGACAGGGGGCTGAAGCTTTCTTT
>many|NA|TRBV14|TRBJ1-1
CASSQGGDLNTEAFF
TGTGCCAGCAGCCAAGGTGGAGATTTGAACACTGAAGCTTTCTTT
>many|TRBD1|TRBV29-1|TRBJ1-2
CSVQRQGRNTF
TGCAGCGTTCAGAGACAGGGGCGAAACACCTTC
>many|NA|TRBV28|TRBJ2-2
CASRTGTPKNTGELFF
TGTGCCAGCAGAACAGGGACACCAAAGAACACCGGGGAGCTGTTTTTT
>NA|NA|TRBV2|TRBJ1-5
CASWGDGGQPQHF
TGTGCCAGCTGGGGGGACGGCGGGCAGCCCCAGCATTTT
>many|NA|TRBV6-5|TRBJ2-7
CASSLVESAGGVSQYF
TGTGCCAGCAGTTTGGTCGAGTCAGCAGGGGGGGTTTCGCAGTACTTC
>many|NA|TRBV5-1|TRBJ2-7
CASSLEGQTRGRNEQYF
TGCGCCAGCAGCTTGGAAGGACAGACCCGGGGGAGGAACGAGCAGTACTTC
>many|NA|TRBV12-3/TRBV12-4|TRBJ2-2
CASSFVASSTGELFF
TGTGCCAGCAGTTTCGTCGCTAGCTCTACCGGGGAGCTGTTTTTT
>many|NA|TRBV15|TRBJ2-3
CATSRDGSSTDTQYF
TGTGCCACCAGCAGAGACGGCTCTAGCACAGATACGCAGTATTTT
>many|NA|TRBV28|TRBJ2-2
CASRASLMAGELFF
TGTGCCAGCAGGGCTAGTCTCATGGCCGGGGAGCTGTTTTTT
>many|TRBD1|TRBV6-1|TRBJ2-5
CASSVGTGGLETQYF
TGTGCCAGCAGTGTGGGGACAGGGGGCTTAGAGACCCAGTACTTC
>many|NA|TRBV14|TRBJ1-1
CASIGLTGVEMNTEAFF
TGTGCCAGCATAGGCCTAACCGGGGTCGAGATGAACACTGAAGCTTTCTTT
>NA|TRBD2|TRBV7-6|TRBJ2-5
CASSLAASGRETQYF
TGTGCCAGCAGCTTAGCGGCTAGCGGGAGGGAGACCCAGTACTTC
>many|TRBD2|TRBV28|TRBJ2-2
CASSSSGSFVTGELFF
TGTGCCAGCAGTTCCAGCGGGAGTTTTGTCACCGGGGAGCTGTTTTTT
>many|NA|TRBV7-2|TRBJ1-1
CASSQTTEAFF
TGTGCCAGCAGTCAGACGACTGAAGCTTTCTTT
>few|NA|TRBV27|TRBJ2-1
CASRLHFGGHEQFF
TGTGCCAGCAGACTCCATTTTGGGGGCCATGAGCAGTTCTTC
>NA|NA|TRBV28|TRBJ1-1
CASSTSGTGNTEAFF
TGTGCCAGCAGCACCTCCGGGACGGGGAACACTGAAGCTTTCTTT
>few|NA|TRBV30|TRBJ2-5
CAWRPGDRTQYF
TGTGCCTGGAGGCCAGGTGACAGGACCCAGTACTTC